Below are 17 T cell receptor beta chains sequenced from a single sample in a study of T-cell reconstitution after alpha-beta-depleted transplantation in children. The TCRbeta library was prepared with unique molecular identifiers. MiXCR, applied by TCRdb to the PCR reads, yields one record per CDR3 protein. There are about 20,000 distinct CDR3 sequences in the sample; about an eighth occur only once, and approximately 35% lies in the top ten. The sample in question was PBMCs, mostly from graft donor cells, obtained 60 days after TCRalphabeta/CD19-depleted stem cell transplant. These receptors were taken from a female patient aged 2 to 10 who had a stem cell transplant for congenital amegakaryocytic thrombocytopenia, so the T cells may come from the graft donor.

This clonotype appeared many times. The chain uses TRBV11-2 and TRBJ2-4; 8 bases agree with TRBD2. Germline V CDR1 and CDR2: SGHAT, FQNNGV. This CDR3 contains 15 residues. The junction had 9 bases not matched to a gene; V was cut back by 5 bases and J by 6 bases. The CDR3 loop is CASSPDGGRRNIQYF. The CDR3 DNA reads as TGTGCCAGCAGCCCAGACGGCGGGAGGCGAAACATTCAGTACTTC.

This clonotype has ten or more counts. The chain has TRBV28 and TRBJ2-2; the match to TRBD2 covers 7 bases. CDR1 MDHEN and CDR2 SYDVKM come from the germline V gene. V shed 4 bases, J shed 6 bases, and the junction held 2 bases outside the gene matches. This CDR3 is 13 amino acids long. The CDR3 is CASSWGGSGELFF. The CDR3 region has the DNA TGTGCCAGCAGTTGGGGGGGATCCGGGGAGCTGTTTTTT.

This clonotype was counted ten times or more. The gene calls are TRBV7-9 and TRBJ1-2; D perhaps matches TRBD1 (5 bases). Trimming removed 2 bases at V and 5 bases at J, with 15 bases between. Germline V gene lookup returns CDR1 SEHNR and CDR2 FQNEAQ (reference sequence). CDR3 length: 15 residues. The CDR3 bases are TGTGCCAGCAGCTTACGGGACTCGTCATTTTATGGCTACACCTTC. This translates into CASSLRDSSFYGYTF.

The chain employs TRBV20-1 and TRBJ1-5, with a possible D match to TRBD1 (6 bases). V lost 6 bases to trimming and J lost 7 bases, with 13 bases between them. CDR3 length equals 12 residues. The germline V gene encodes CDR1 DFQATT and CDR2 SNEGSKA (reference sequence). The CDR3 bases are TGCAGTGCAGGCTCGGGACAACAGCCCCAGCATTTT. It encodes CSAGSGQQPQHF.

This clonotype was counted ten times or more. This CDR3 reads CSARISDYEQYF. Written as DNA, the CDR3 is TGCAGTGCTAGGATTTCAGACTACGAGCAGTACTTC. The chain couples TRBV20-1 to TRBJ2-7; no definite D call. Germline assignment: CDR1 DFQATT and CDR2 SNEGSKA (reference sequence). Deletions cut 3 bases from V and 3 bases from J, with 9 bases between. The CDR3 spans 12 residues.

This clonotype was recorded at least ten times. The CDR3, as DNA: TGCAGTGCTAGGCAGGGGGCGCGCACTGAAGCTTTCTTT. It is translated as CSARQGARTEAFF. The V gene is TRBV20-1, the J gene TRBJ1-1; 8 nucleotides line up with TRBD1. Germline trimming cut 3 bases from V and 4 bases from J; bases unmatched to any gene: 4. Germline V CDR1 and CDR2: DFQATT, SNEGSKA (reference sequence). This CDR3 has 13 amino acids.

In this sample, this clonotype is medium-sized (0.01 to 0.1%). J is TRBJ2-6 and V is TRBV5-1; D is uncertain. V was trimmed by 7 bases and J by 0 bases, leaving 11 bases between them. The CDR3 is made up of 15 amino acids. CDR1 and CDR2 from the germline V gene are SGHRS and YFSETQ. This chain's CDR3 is CASSQGPSGANVLTF. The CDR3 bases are TGCGCCAGCTCCCAAGGGCCCTCTGGGGCCAACGTCCTGACTTTC.

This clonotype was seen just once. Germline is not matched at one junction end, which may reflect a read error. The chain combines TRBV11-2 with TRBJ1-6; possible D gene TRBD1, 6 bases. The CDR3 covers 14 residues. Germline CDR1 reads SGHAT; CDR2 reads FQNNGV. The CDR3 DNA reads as TGTGCCAGCAGCTTCCGGGGACATAATTCACCCCTCCCCTTT. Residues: CASSFRGHNSPLPF.

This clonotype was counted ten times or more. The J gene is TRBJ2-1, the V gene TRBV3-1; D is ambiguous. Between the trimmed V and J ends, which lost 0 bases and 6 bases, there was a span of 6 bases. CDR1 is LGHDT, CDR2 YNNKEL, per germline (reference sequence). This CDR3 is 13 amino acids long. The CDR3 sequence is CASSQDRVNEQFF. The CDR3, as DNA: TGTGCCAGCAGCCAAGATAGAGTCAATGAGCAGTTCTTC.

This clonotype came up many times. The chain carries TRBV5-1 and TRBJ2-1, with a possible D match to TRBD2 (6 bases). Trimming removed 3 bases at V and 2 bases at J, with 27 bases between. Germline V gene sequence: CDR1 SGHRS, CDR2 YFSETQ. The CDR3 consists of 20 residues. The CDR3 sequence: CASSWAFLALAGGAYNEQFF. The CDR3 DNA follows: TGCGCCAGCAGCTGGGCCTTTCTAGCATTGGCTGGCGGGGCCTACAATGAGCAGTTCTTC.

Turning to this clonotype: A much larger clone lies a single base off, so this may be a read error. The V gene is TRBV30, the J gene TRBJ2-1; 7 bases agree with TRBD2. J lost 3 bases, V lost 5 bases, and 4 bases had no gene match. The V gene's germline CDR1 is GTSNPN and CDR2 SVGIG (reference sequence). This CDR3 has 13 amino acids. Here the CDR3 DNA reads TGTGCCTGGTCTAGCGGTTACTACAATGAGCAGTTCTTC. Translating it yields CAWSSGYYNEQFF.

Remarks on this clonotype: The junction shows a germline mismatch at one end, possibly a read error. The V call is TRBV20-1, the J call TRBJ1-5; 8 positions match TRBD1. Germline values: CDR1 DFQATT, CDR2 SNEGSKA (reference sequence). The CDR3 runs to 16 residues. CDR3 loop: CCAVEIHRGSNQPQHF. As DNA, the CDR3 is TGCTGTGCTGTCGAAATTCACAGGGGGAGCAATCAGCCCCAGCATTTT.

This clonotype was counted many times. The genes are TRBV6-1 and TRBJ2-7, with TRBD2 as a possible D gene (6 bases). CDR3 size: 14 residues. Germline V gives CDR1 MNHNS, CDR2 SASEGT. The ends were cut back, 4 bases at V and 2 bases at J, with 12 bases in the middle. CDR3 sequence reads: CASSGGTGTYEQYF. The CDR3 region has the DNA TGTGCCAGCAGTGGCGGGACGGGCACCTACGAGCAGTACTTC.

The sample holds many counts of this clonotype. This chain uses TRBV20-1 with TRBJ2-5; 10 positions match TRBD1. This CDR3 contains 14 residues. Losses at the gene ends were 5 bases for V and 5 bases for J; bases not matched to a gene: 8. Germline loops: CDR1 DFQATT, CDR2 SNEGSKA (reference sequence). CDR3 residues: CSARPWTGGETQYF. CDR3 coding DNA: TGCAGTGCTCGCCCCTGGACAGGGGGGGAGACCCAGTACTTC.

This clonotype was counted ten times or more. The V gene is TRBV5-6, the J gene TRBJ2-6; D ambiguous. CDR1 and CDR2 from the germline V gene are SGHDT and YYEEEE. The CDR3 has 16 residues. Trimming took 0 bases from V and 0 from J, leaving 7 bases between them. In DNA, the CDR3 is TGTGCCAGCAGCTTGGTGGCCTTCTCTGGGGCCAACGTCCTGACTTTC. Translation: CASSLVAFSGANVLTF.

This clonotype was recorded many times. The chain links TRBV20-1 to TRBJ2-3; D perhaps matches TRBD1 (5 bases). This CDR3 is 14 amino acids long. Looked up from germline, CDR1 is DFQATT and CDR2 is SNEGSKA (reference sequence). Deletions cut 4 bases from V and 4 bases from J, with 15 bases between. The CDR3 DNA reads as TGCAGTGCTACTGCGGCCCAAGGGGCAGATACGCAGTATTTT. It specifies CSATAAQGADTQYF.

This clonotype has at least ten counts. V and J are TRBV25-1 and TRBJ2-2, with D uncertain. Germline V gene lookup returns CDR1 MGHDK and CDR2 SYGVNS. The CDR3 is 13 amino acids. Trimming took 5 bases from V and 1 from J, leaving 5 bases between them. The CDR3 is CASSYGNTGELFF. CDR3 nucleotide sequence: TGTGCCAGCAGTTACGGGAACACCGGGGAGCTGTTTTTT.